A single sample is the source of the 19 T cell receptor beta chains below, sequenced in a study of response to subunit inactivated influenza vaccine. TCRdb used MiXCR to reprocess the RT-PCR reads, holding one entry per CDR3 protein. The sample includes about 540,000 distinct CDR3 sequences, less than 25% of them seen just once. This same sample was also part of a study on T cells expressing NK-cell markers. From that second work: 5'RACE template switching with UMIs generated TCR beta cDNA.

The sample here was CD4+ T cells sorted from PBMCs, taken approximately 13 days after vaccination. The receptor source for this set is a man aged 45 to 65 who received an inactivated influenza vaccine.

The chain couples TRBV7-8 to TRBJ2-3; D is unclear. The V end was cut by 0 bases, the J end by 1 base, with 17 bases between. Per the germline V gene, CDR1 is SGHVS and CDR2 is FQNEAQ. This CDR3 has 18 residues. The DNA of the CDR3 is TGTGCCAGCAGCTTAGCGGTCCGGGCGAGGATAGGCACAGATACGCAGTATTTT. Amino acids: CASSLAVRARIGTDTQYF.

V is TRBV12-3 or TRBV12-4 and J is TRBJ2-7; D gene ambiguous. The CDR3 has 15 residues. The V and J ends lost 5 bases and 0 bases respectively, with 14 bases between them. The CDR3 region has the DNA TGTGCCAGCAGTGCAACCCCAGATAGCTCCTACGAGCAGTACTTC. This translates into CASSATPDSSYEQYF.

The V call is TRBV4-1, the J call TRBJ2-1; D remains ambiguous. V lost 3 bases, J lost 4 bases, and 16 bases lay in between. The germline V gene encodes CDR1 MGHRA and CDR2 YSYEKL. The CDR3 has 16 residues. CDR3 DNA sequence: TGCGCCAGCAGCCAGAGCTTGGGTGGGGTTTACAATGAGCAGTTCTTC. Its protein product is CASSQSLGGVYNEQFF.

The chain combines TRBV2 with TRBJ2-1; 8 nucleotides agree with TRBD1. The CDR3 loop spans 17 amino acids. CDR1 SNHLY and CDR2 FYNNEI come from the germline V gene. The V and J ends lost 2 bases and 4 bases, in that order; junction bases with no gene match: 10. The CDR3 DNA is TGTGCCAGCAGTGAATGGGGGACAGGAATACGGTACAATGAGCAGTTCTTC. Its protein product is CASSEWGTGIRYNEQFF.

This clonotype was recorded a few times. The V call is TRBV20-1, the J call TRBJ2-7, with 7 positions matching TRBD1. The V and J ends lost 5 bases and 5 bases, in that order; junction bases with no gene match: 9. The CDR3 consists of 13 residues. The germline CDR1 and CDR2 sequences are DFQATT and SNEGSKA (reference sequence). This chain's CDR3 is CSAQDRYAHEQYF. CDR3 sequence (DNA): TGCAGTGCTCAGGACAGGTATGCCCACGAGCAGTACTTC.

The chain's CDR3 is CASSLGTGADYGYTF. Here the CDR3 DNA reads TGCGCCAGCAGCCTTGGTACGGGGGCGGACTATGGCTACACCTTC. The V gene is TRBV5-1, the J gene TRBJ1-2; TRBD1 might be the D (6 bases). Germline V CDR1 and CDR2: SGHRS, YFSETQ. The CDR3 is made up of 15 amino acids. Trimming took 4 bases from V and 3 from J, leaving 16 bases between them.

This clonotype was seen many times. V gene TRBV5-6 combines with J gene TRBJ2-1, with a weak D call TRBD1 (5 bases). This CDR3 has 12 amino acids. Deletions cut 3 bases from V and 15 bases from J, with 16 bases between. Germline V gene sequence: CDR1 SGHDT, CDR2 YYEEEE. CDR3 amino acids: CASSSRQGWRFF. In DNA form, the CDR3 reads TGTGCCAGCAGCTCAAGGCAGGGATGGCGGTTCTTC.

Remarks on this clonotype: A much larger clone differs by one base, so this may be a read error. CDR3 nucleotides: TGTGCCAGCAGCCTTAAAGGCGGGAGCGGGCACAAACAGAACACCGGGGAGCTGCTTTTT. Protein sequence: CASSLKGGSGHKQNTGELLF. J is TRBJ2-2 and V is TRBV7-6; 7 positions match TRBD2. The CDR3 runs 20 residues. The V gene's germline CDR1 is SGHVS and CDR2 FNYEAQ.

In this sample, this clonotype turned up a few times. The chain combines TRBV15 with TRBJ2-1, with 10 bases that match TRBD1. Trimming removed 3 bases from V and 2 bases from J; junction bases left unmatched: 1. The CDR3 has 15 residues. Germline V gene data show CDR1 as LNHNV and CDR2 as YYDKDF (reference sequence). The CDR3 DNA reads as TGTGCCACCAGCAGGGGACAGGGGACCTACAATGAGCAGTTCTTC. Its protein is CATSRGQGTYNEQFF.

The V gene is TRBV5-4, the J gene TRBJ2-3, with D perhaps matching TRBD2 (5 bases). Germline CDR1 is SGHNT and CDR2 is YYREEE (reference sequence). The CDR3 consists of 15 residues. With 1 base removed from V and 2 bases from J, the gap between germline ends came to 11 bases. CDR3 sequence reads: CASSLPSGNTDTQYF. CDR3 nucleotide sequence: TGTGCCAGCAGCTTGCCGTCGGGGAACACAGATACGCAGTATTTT.

The chain carries TRBV14 and TRBJ2-2, with D tentatively TRBD2 (5 bases). Germline-derived CDR1 and CDR2 are SGHDN and FVKESK. The CDR3 length is 17 residues. Trimming took off 0 bases at V and 0 bases at J, with 11 bases between the two ends. The CDR3 reads CASSQEGFGANTGELFF. The CDR3 bases are TGTGCCAGCAGCCAAGAGGGGTTCGGGGCGAACACCGGGGAGCTGTTTTTT.

This clonotype was observed a handful of times. The V and J genes are TRBV12-3 or TRBV12-4 and TRBJ1-6; 10 positions match TRBD1. Germline trimming cut 6 bases from V and 10 bases from J; bases unmatched to any gene: 6. CDR3 length: 14 amino acids. CDR3 DNA: TGTGCCAGCAGCTTGACAGGGGGCCCATCACCCCTCCACTTT. It specifies CASSLTGGPSPLHF.

This rearrangement joins TRBV14 to TRBJ1-1, with D uncertain. The CDR3 length is 14 residues. Looked up from germline, CDR1 is SGHDN and CDR2 is FVKESK. Trimming removed 5 bases at V and 4 bases at J, with 14 bases between. The CDR3 region is CASSTRRRGTEAFF. In nucleotides, the CDR3 is TGTGCCAGCAGCACCAGAAGACGGGGCACTGAAGCTTTCTTT. The full variable domain, with the rest looked up from reference TRBV14 and TRBJ1-1, is EAGVTQFPSHSVIEKGQTVTLRCDPISGHDNLYWYRRVMGKEIKFLLHFVKESKQDESGMPNNRFLAERTGGTYSTLKVQPAELEDSGVYFCASSTRRRGTEAFFGQGTRLTVV.

This clonotype came up a few times. The V call is TRBV20-1, the J call TRBJ2-7, with D perhaps matching TRBD1 (6 bases). The V and J ends lost 4 bases and 2 bases respectively, with 18 bases between them. The germline V gene encodes CDR1 DFQATT and CDR2 SNEGSKA (reference sequence). The CDR3 extends over 15 amino acids. The CDR3 loop reads CSATRQALSTYEQYF. The CDR3 DNA reads as TGCAGTGCTACCAGACAGGCCCTCTCAACCTACGAGCAGTACTTC.

This clonotype came up a few times. The V and J genes are TRBV4-3 and TRBJ2-3; no reliable D call. Trimming took 1 base from V and 4 from J, leaving 9 bases between them. This CDR3 has 14 residues. Germline CDR1 reads LGHNA; CDR2 reads YSLEER. The DNA for the CDR3 is TGCGCCAGCAGCCAAGCCATGCATTCAGATACGCAGTATTTT. As protein: CASSQAMHSDTQYF.

The V call is TRBV9, the J call TRBJ2-5; D is perhaps TRBD1 (5 bases). The germline gives CDR1 SGDLS, CDR2 YYNGEE. Trimming removed 3 bases from V and 1 base from J, with 13 bases in between. CDR3 length equals 15 residues. The CDR3 is CASSARGQIQETQYF. The DNA of the CDR3 is TGTGCCAGCAGCGCCAGAGGACAAATCCAAGAGACCCAGTACTTC.

The gene calls are TRBV28 and TRBJ1-3; D is ambiguous. CDR1 is MDHEN, CDR2 SYDVKM, per germline. There are 15 residues in the CDR3. V was cut by 5 bases and J by 0 bases, with 11 bases left in between. CDR3 bases: TGTGCCAGCAGTCGACGACGGAACTCTGGAAACACCATATATTTT. This translates into CASSRRRNSGNTIYF. Full variable domain (outside the CDR3, taken from reference TRBV28 and TRBJ1-3): DVKVTQSSRYLVKRTGEKVFLECVQDMDHENMFWYRQDPGLGLRLIYFSYDVKMKEKGDIPEGYSVSREKKERFSLILESASTNQTSMYLCASSRRRNSGNTIYFGEGSWLTVV.

The chain carries TRBV18 and TRBJ1-5; 9 bases fit TRBD1. The CDR3 has 14 amino acids. Germline V CDR1 and CDR2: KGHSH, LQKENI. V dropped 3 bases and J dropped 6; count of bases not matched to a gene: 3. The CDR3: CASSPGTGRQPQHF. Here the CDR3 DNA reads TGTGCCAGCTCACCGGGGACAGGGCGTCAGCCCCAGCATTTT.

This clonotype was counted between two and nine times. The rearrangement uses TRBV28 and TRBJ1-5; tentatively, D is TRBD1 (5 bases). The CDR3 is 15 amino acids. Looked up from germline, CDR1 is MDHEN and CDR2 is SYDVKM. The V end was cut by 2 bases, the J end by 3 bases, with 11 bases between. The CDR3 DNA reads TGTGCCAGCAGTTTAGGGGGGATGAACAATCAGCCCCAGCATTTT. This translates into CASSLGGMNNQPQHF. Full variable domain (rest looked up from reference TRBV28 and TRBJ1-5): DVKVTQSSRYLVKRTGEKVFLECVQDMDHENMFWYRQDPGLGLRLIYFSYDVKMKEKGDIPEGYSVSREKKERFSLILESASTNQTSMYLCASSLGGMNNQPQHFGDGTRLSIL.